The TCR beta chain described here comes from a study of blood T cell repertoires in COVID-19. Study in general: COVID-19 samples from acute and convalescent phases originated in the United States, Italy and Spain. The analysed material was cDNA or gDNA that came from T cells, B-cell-depleted T cells, or PBMCs.

Seattle's enrolled individuals joined amid active infection and were then monitored longitudinally. In the original workflow: Counts of nucleated cells, estimated from reference gene primer amplification, were obtained. The table came from immunoSEQ multiplex PCR; TCRdb's copy has only in-frame clones and leaves some out. The DNA gave D and trimming, while V, J and clone size come from that table. The data hold around 260,000 clones, with roughly 84% observed a single time. V was pared by 2 bases and J by 9 bases, with 15 bases between. This CDR3 region has 15 residues. This clone is a singleton in its sample.

This chain joins TRBV5-3 and TRBJ1-6; TRBD1 is a possible D gene (5 bases). TRBV5-3 is reported as an ORF; its role is uncertain. Sample: peripheral blood. The TCR comes from a human donor with COVID-19, enrolled during active disease. The donor label of this sample is uncertain. The CDR3 sequence is CARSFEGDRSSPLHF. The CDR3 bases are TGTGCCAGAAGCTTCGAAGGGGATAGAAGTTCACCCCTCCACTTT.